The 15 T cell receptor beta chains listed next were all sequenced from one sample in a study of blood T cell repertoires in COVID-19. Libraries were prepared by immunoSEQ multiplex PCR; TCRdb keeps only in-frame clonotypes and omits some of them. This sample yields roughly 40,000 clones, of which around 82% are seen a single time; approximately 26% belongs to the top ten. Sequenced: peripheral blood. These receptors were collected from a man older than 75 with acute or convalescent COVID-19.

The chain links TRBV15 to TRBJ2-6; the match to TRBD1 covers 12 bases. The CDR3 is 21 residues long. CDR1 is LNHNV, CDR2 YYDKDF, per germline (reference sequence). The V gene end was trimmed by 1 base and the J gene end by 1 base; junction bases not matched to a gene: 11. The CDR3 DNA sequence: TGTGCCACCAGCAGAGTACAGGTTCGGGACAGGGGGCCTTCTGGGGCCAACGTCCTGACTTTC. Its translation is CATSRVQVRDRGPSGANVLTF.

The gene calls are TRBV21-1 and TRBJ2-7; the table names TRBD2, a call not compared with the DNA. TRBV21-1 is a pseudogene segment. The CDR3 is made up of 9 amino acids. The chain's CDR3 is CASSKARIF. In nucleotides, the CDR3 is TGTGCCAGCAGCAAAGCGAGGATCTTC.

The chain is built from TRBV28 and TRBJ1-6; D is undetermined. V was trimmed by 5 bases and J by 11 bases, leaving 10 bases between them. CDR1 and CDR2 from the germline V gene are MDHEN and SYDVKM. This CDR3 has 12 residues. This CDR3 is CASSTTRAPLHF. The CDR3 coding sequence is TGTGCCAGCAGTACCACCCGGGCACCCCTCCACTTT.

The rearrangement uses TRBV30 and TRBJ1-5; 7 bases are a match to TRBD1. The CDR3 is 16 residues long. Germline CDR1 and CDR2: GTSNPN and SVGIG (reference sequence). V lost 2 bases, J lost 7 bases, and 14 bases stayed unmatched. CDR3 nucleotide sequence: TGTGCCTGGAGTACCCTAAGCTCGACAGGGAACCAGCCCCAGCATTTT. Translation gives CAWSTLSSTGNQPQHF.

The chain combines TRBV7-9 with TRBJ2-1; 8 positions match TRBD2. The V gene end was trimmed by 2 bases and the J gene end by 7 bases; junction bases not matched to a gene: 10. Per germline, CDR1 SEHNR and CDR2 FQNEAQ (reference sequence). The CDR3 extends over 16 amino acids. The chain's CDR3 is CASSLSLAGSSNEQFF. The CDR3 region has the DNA TGTGCCAGCAGCTTATCCCTAGCGGGTTCGTCTAATGAGCAGTTCTTC.

V is TRBV5-4 and J is TRBJ2-1; D is undetermined. Germline V gives CDR1 SGHNT, CDR2 YYREEE (reference sequence). V shed 2 bases and J shed 5 bases, with 8 bases lying between them. CDR3 length equals 13 residues. CDR3 nucleotides: TGTGCCAGCAGCTTAAGCCTTAACAATGAGCAGTTCTTC. It yields the protein CASSLSLNNEQFF.

The genes are TRBV3-1 (or the pseudogene TRBV3-2) and TRBJ2-5; perhaps TRBD2 as D (5 bases). V lost 1 base and J 1 base, leaving 13 bases between the germline ends. CDR3 size: 16 residues. CDR1 is LGHDT, CDR2 YNNKEL, per germline (reference sequence). CDR3 region: CASSQGSLSGQETQYF. The CDR3, as DNA: TGTGCCAGCAGCCAAGGGTCCCTAAGCGGCCAAGAGACCCAGTACTTC.

The chain is built from TRBV14 and TRBJ2-7, with D maybe TRBD2 (5 bases). V was clipped by 4 bases and J by 4 bases, with 5 bases between them. The CDR3 consists of 11 residues. Germline-derived CDR1 and CDR2 are SGHDN and FVKESK. In DNA form, the CDR3 reads TGTGCCAGCAGCCGAGGGTACGAGCAGTACTTC. Encoded protein: CASSRGYEQYF.

This chain connects TRBV14 to TRBJ2-5; 13 bases are shared with TRBD2. The germline V gene encodes CDR1 SGHDN and CDR2 FVKESK. The CDR3 is made up of 17 amino acids. V lost 4 bases to trimming and J lost 7 bases; unmatched junction nucleotides: 12. CDR3 region: CASSPKTSGGPSVTQYF. The CDR3 DNA is TGTGCCAGCAGCCCGAAGACTAGCGGGGGGCCTTCAGTGACCCAGTACTTC.

This chain uses TRBV28 with TRBJ1-5; D may be TRBD1 (5 bases). Trimming cost V 7 bases and J 3 bases, with 13 bases left between them. Per the germline V gene, CDR1 is MDHEN and CDR2 is SYDVKM. This CDR3 region has 14 residues. The CDR3 nucleotides read TGTGCCAGCACCTTCCAGGGAATCAATCAGCCCCAGCATTTT. Translation gives CASTFQGINQPQHF. Variable domain in full (rest from reference TRBV28 and TRBJ1-5): DVKVTQSSRYLVKRTGEKVFLECVQDMDHENMFWYRQDPGLGLRLIYFSYDVKMKEKGDIPEGYSVSREKKERFSLILESASTNQTSMYLCASTFQGINQPQHFGDGTRLSIL.

This chain uses TRBV7-9 with TRBJ1-1; TRBD1 might be the D (5 bases). The CDR3 is 13 amino acids. In germline, CDR1 is SEHNR, CDR2 FQNEAQ (reference sequence). V lost 7 bases, J lost 5 bases, and 14 bases lay in between. The CDR3 loop is CASIGQGGTEAFF. As DNA, the CDR3 is TGTGCCAGCATTGGGCAGGGTGGGACTGAAGCTTTCTTT.

Only a few counts were recorded for this clone. This sequence joins TRBV19 and TRBJ1-5, with 7 nucleotides matching TRBD1. V shed 3 bases and J 2 bases; nucleotides not matched to a gene: 7. Germline V lookup: CDR1 LNHDA, CDR2 SQIVND (reference sequence). This CDR3 is built from 16 residues. The CDR3 is CASSMTGLVGNQPQHF. The CDR3 bases are TGTGCCAGTAGTATGACAGGGCTGGTCGGCAATCAGCCCCAGCATTTT.

The chain couples TRBV18 to TRBJ2-7; 8 bases line up with TRBD2. This CDR3 spans 15 amino acids. The V segment lost 0 bases and the J segment 1 base; nucleotides outside the gene matches: 2. Germline CDR1 and CDR2: KGHSH and LQKENI. The CDR3 loop reads CASSPPSGSSYEQYF. In DNA form, the CDR3 reads TGTGCCAGCTCACCACCAAGCGGGAGTTCCTACGAGCAGTACTTC.

V is TRBV19 and J is TRBJ2-1; the D gene is possibly TRBD1 (6 bases). Germline values: CDR1 LNHDA, CDR2 SQIVND (reference sequence). The V and J ends lost 6 bases and 5 bases respectively, with 14 bases between them. The CDR3 consists of 14 residues. The CDR3 sequence is CASSAGTLNNEQFF. The CDR3 DNA sequence: TGTGCCAGTAGCGCCGGGACACTGAACAATGAGCAGTTCTTC.

As to this clone: Compared with germline, one end of the junction differs, possibly owing to a read error. The gene calls are TRBV19 and TRBJ2-7, with 9 bases aligning to TRBD1. Germline loops: CDR1 LNHDA, CDR2 SQIVND (reference sequence). The CDR3 sequence is 17 residues long. For the CDR3, the DNA is TGTGCCAGTAGTATAGATCATTCCGGGACAGGGACCTACGGGCAGTACTTC. It specifies CASSIDHSGTGTYGQYF.